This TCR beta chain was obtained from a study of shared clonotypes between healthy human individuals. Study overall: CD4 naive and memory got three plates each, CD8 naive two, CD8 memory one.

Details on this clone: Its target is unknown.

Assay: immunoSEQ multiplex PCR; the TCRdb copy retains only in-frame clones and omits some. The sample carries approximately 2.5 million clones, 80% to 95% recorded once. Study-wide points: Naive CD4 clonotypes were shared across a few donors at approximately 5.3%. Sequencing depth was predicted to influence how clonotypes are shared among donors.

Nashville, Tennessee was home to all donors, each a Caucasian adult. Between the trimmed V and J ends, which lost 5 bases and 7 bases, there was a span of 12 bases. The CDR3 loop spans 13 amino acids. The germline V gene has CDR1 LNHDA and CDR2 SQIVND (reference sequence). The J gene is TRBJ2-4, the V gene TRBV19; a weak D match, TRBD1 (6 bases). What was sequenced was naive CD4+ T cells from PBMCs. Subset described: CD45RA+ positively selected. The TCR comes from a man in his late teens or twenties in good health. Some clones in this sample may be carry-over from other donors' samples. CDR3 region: CASSWTVTNIQYF. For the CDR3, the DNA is TGTGCCAGTAGTTGGACAGTAACTAACATTCAGTACTTC.